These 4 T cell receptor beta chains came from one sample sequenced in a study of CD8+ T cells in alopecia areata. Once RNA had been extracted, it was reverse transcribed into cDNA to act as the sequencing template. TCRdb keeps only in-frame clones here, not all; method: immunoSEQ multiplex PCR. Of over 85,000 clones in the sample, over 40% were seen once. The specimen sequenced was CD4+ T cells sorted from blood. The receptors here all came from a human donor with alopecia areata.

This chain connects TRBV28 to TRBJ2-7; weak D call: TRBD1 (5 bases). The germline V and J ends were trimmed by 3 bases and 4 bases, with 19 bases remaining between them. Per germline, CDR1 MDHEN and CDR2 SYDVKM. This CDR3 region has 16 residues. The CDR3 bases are TGTGCCAGCAGTTTCTCTGGCAGGGCGACGTCGTACGAGCAGTACTTC. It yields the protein CASSFSGRATSYEQYF.

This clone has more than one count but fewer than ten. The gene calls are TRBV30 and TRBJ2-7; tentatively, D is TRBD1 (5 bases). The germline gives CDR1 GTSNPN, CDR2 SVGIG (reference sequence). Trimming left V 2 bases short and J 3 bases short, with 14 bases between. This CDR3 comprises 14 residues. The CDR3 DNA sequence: TGTGCCTGGAGTATAGGACACCAGAACTACGAGCAGTACTTC. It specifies CAWSIGHQNYEQYF.

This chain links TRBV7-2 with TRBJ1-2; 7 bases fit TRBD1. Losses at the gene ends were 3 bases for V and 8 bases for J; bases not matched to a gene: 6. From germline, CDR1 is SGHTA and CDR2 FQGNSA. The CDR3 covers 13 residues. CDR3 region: CASSFDRDSGYTF. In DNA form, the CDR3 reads TGTGCCAGCAGCTTTGACAGGGACTCCGGCTACACCTTC.

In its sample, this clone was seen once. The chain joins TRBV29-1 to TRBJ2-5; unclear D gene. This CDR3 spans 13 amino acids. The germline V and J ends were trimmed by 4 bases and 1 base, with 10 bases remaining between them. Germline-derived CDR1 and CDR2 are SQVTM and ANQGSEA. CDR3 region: CSVVVRPQETQYF. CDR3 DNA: TGCAGCGTTGTAGTCCGGCCCCAAGAGACCCAGTACTTC. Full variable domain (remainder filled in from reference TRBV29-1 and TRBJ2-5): SAVISQKPSRDICQRGTSLTIQCQVDSQVTMMFWYRQQPGQSLTLIATANQGSEATYESGFVIDKFPISRPNLTFSTLTVSNMSPEDSSIYLCSVVVRPQETQYFGPGTRLLVL.